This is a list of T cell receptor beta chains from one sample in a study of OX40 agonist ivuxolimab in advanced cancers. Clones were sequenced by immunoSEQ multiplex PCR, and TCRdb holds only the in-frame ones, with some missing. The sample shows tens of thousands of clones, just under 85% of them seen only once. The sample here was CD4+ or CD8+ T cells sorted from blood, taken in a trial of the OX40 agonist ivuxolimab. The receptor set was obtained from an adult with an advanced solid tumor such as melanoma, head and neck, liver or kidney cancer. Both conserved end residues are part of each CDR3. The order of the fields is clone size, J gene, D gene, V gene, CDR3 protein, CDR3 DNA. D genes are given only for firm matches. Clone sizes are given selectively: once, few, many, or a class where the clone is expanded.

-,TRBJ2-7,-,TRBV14,CASSQAEGSEQYF,TGTGCCAGCAGCCAAGCGGAAGGGTCTGAGCAGTACTTC
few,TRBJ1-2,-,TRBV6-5,CASRGGLYYGYTF,TGTGCCAGCAGGGGGGGGCTCTACTATGGCTACACCTTC
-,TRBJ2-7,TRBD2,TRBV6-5,CASSYLAGGGYEQYF,TGTGCCAGCAGTTACCTTGCGGGAGGAGGCTACGAGCAGTACTTC
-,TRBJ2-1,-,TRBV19,CASSISSETYNEQFF,TGTGCCAGTAGTATTTCGAGCGAGACCTACAATGAGCAGTTCTTC
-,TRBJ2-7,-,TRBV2,CASSRGRYNEQYF,TGTGCCAGCAGTAGGGGGAGATACAACGAGCAGTACTTC
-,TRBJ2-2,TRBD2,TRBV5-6,CASSLELAGGPGELFF,TGTGCCAGCAGCTTGGAACTAGCGGGAGGGCCCGGGGAGCTGTTTTTT
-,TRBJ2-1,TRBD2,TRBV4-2,CASSQVASGFIYEQFF,TGTGCCAGCAGCCAAGTTGCTAGCGGGTTTATATATGAGCAGTTCTTC
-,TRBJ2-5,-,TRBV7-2,CASSLVVRETQYF,TGTGCCAGCAGCTTAGTTGTCAGAGAGACCCAGTACTTC
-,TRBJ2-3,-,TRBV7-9,CASSLAGVSTDTQYF,TGTGCCAGCAGCTTAGCGGGTGTTAGCACAGATACGCAGTATTTT
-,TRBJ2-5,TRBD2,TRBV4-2,CASSQGAAGGPDETQYF,TGTGCCAGCAGCCAAGGGGCCGCGGGAGGGCCGGATGAGACCCAGTACTTC
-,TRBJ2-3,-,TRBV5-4,CASLDRDETDTQYF,TGTGCCAGCCTAGACCGGGACGAGACAGATACGCAGTATTTT
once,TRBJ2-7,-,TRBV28,CASRTGFSYEQYF,TGTGCCAGCAGAACAGGGTTTTCCTACGAGCAGTACTTC
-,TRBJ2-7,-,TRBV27,CASSLAAGYF,TGTGCCAGCAGCTTAGCGGCCGGATACTTC
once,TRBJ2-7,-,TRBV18,CASSPPLTF,TGTGCCAGCTCACCACCGTTGACCTTC
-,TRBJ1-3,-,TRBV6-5,CASSPGTSGNTIYF,TGTGCCAGCAGTCCCGGGACCTCTGGAAACACCATATATTTT
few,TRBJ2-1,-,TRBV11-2,CASGSSSSYNEQFF,TGTGCCAGCGGTTCTAGCAGCTCCTACAATGAGCAGTTCTTC